This section outlines one T cell receptor (beta chain) sequence together with its context. Its antigen is unknown. The CDR3 extends 3 residues past the end of the read, so its final part is completed from the germline J gene. This sample stems from a study of T cell clonality in common variable immunodeficiency. Overall study results and limits: In common variable immunodeficiency, TCR beta chains reportedly carried fewer deletions and N-nucleotide insertions. TCRbeta clonality was increased in CVID versus healthy controls.

This CDR3 spans 16 amino acids. Trimming removed 3 bases from V and 6 bases from J; junction bases left unmatched: 5. Germline-derived CDR1 and CDR2 are SGHNT and YYREEE (reference sequence). Of CVID subjects, approximately 15 were female and 29 male, mean age 40. Sequenced by immunoSEQ multiplex PCR; TCRdb stores in-frame clones only, minus some. This listing includes roughly 15,000 clones. The genes are TRBV5-4 and TRBJ2-3, with TRBD2 matching over 15 bases. Input material: peripheral blood mononuclear cells. The sequence was obtained from a human donor with common variable immunodeficiency. The CDR3 DNA, read in part, is TGTGCCAGCAGCTCCGGACTAGCGGGAGGGAGGGATACG. Residues: CASSSGLAGGRDT. The CDR3 in full is CASSSGLAGGRDTQYF.